Shown below are 21 T cell receptor beta chains from a single sample sequenced in a study of blood T cell repertoires in COVID-19. Only in-frame clones appear in the TCRdb table, and some are missing; sequencing was by immunoSEQ multiplex PCR. The table shows about 160,000 clones, with roughly 83% occurring only once. The sequenced material came from peripheral blood. These receptors were collected from an elderly woman with active or convalescent COVID-19.

The chain is built from TRBV11-2 and TRBJ1-1, with 8 positions matching TRBD1. The CDR3 loop spans 13 amino acids. Trimming took 5 bases from V and 6 from J; bases not matched to a gene: 5. CDR1 SGHAT and CDR2 FQNNGV come from the germline V gene. The CDR3 region is CASSLLTGAEAFF. Written as DNA, the CDR3 is TGTGCCAGCAGCCTCCTGACAGGGGCTGAAGCTTTCTTT.

This clone was observed many times. The V gene is TRBV5-1, the J gene TRBJ1-1; 11 bases fit TRBD1. V dropped 4 bases and J dropped 3; count of bases not matched to a gene: 2. The CDR3 is made up of 14 amino acids. Germline values: CDR1 SGHRS, CDR2 YFSETQ. The CDR3 here is CASSVGQGDTEAFF. DNA for the CDR3: TGCGCCAGCAGCGTGGGACAGGGGGACACTGAAGCTTTCTTT.

This chain connects TRBV6-6 to TRBJ1-1; 8 bases align to TRBD1. Germline assignment: CDR1 MNHNY and CDR2 SVGAGI (reference sequence). The CDR3 has 13 amino acids. V lost 5 bases, J lost 12 bases, and 11 bases stayed unmatched. CDR3 nucleotide sequence: TGTGCCAGCAGTACACCGGGACAGGTGTTAACTTTCTTT. Translated: CASSTPGQVLTFF.

This clone showed up just once. This sequence joins TRBV18 and TRBJ2-5, with D uncertain. Trimming left V 0 bases short and J 6 bases short, with 14 bases between. This CDR3 has 15 residues. Germline CDR1 KGHSH, CDR2 LQKENI. CDR3 sequence (DNA): TGTGCCAGCTCACCACCCTCGGTGGGCCCGAAGACCCAGTACTTC. This gives the protein CASSPPSVGPKTQYF.

This sequence joins TRBV2 and TRBJ1-4; 8 bases map to TRBD1. V lost 11 bases to trimming and J lost 4 bases; unmatched junction nucleotides: 3. Germline V gene data show CDR1 as SNHLY and CDR2 as FYNNEI. This CDR3 spans 12 amino acids. This CDR3 is CALQGGNEKLFF. The CDR3 region has the DNA TGTGCCTTACAGGGGGGTAATGAAAAACTGTTTTTT.

This clone was observed a single time. The chain combines TRBV24-1 with TRBJ1-2; 8 positions agree with TRBD1. CDR3 size: 17 residues. Germline V gene sequence: CDR1 KGHDR, CDR2 SFDVKD. V lost 0 bases, J lost 7 bases, and 12 bases stayed unmatched. The CDR3 reads CATSDLQGWTGWIGYTF. The DNA of the CDR3 is TGTGCCACCAGTGATTTGCAGGGTTGGACAGGGTGGATTGGCTACACCTTC.

The chain employs TRBV19 and TRBJ1-4; D ambiguous. The CDR3 extends over 15 amino acids. Trimming took 4 bases from V and 3 from J, leaving 12 bases between them. From germline, CDR1 is LNHDA and CDR2 SQIVND (reference sequence). CDR3: CASSNHPAANEKLFF. For the CDR3, the DNA is TGTGCCAGTAGTAACCATCCTGCGGCTAATGAAAAACTGTTTTTT.

This chain uses TRBV2 with TRBJ2-1, with D maybe TRBD2 (5 bases). The CDR3 is made up of 16 amino acids. Per the germline V gene, CDR1 is SNHLY and CDR2 is FYNNEI. The V gene lost 5 bases and the J gene lost 5 bases, with 19 bases spanning the gap. The CDR3 loop reads CASSPHRRASDNEQFF. CDR3 in DNA: TGTGCCAGCAGTCCCCATCGGCGGGCCTCGGACAATGAGCAGTTCTTC.

V gene TRBV19 combines with J gene TRBJ1-5, with D hard to call. CDR1 LNHDA and CDR2 SQIVND come from the germline V gene (reference sequence). Trimming stripped 7 bases from V and 1 base from J, with 17 bases between. This CDR3 has 16 residues. The CDR3 loop reads CASTPWAGISNQPQHF. The CDR3, as DNA: TGTGCCAGTACGCCCTGGGCAGGTATAAGCAATCAGCCCCAGCATTTT.

The chain carries TRBV6-5 and TRBJ1-1; the D is unclear. Germline values: CDR1 MNHEY, CDR2 SVGAGI. The CDR3 has 12 amino acids. Deletions cut 8 bases from V and 1 base from J, with 8 bases between. The CDR3 DNA sequence: TGTGCCAGCTACACAGCGAACACTGAAGCTTTCTTT. It translates to CASYTANTEAFF.

The CDR3 protein is CASEWALNTEAFF. The CDR3 DNA reads as TGTGCCAGTGAGTGGGCTCTGAACACTGAAGCTTTCTTT. The genes are TRBV28 and TRBJ1-1, with unresolved D. Per germline, CDR1 MDHEN and CDR2 SYDVKM. The CDR3 runs to 13 residues. The V end lost 9 bases, the J end lost 0 bases, and 11 bases lay between the germline ends.

V usage is TRBV19 and J usage is TRBJ1-5; 8 bases line up with TRBD1. This CDR3 is 14 amino acids long. The germline V gene has CDR1 LNHDA and CDR2 SQIVND (reference sequence). Trimming removed 8 bases from V and 1 base from J; junction bases left unmatched: 4. CDR3 in amino acids: CASSDRGSNQPQHF. The CDR3 DNA reads as TGTGCCAGTTCAGACAGGGGCAGCAATCAGCCCCAGCATTTT.

This chain links TRBV2 with TRBJ1-1, with 7 bases identical to TRBD1. The CDR3 has 15 amino acids. The germline gives CDR1 SNHLY, CDR2 FYNNEI. Unmatched junction bases numbered 11, after V lost 10 bases and J lost 0 bases. CDR3 amino acids: CATHGTAPMNTEAFF. DNA of the CDR3: TGTGCCACCCACGGGACAGCGCCCATGAACACTGAAGCTTTCTTT.

The rearrangement uses TRBV6-5 and TRBJ1-1; D remains ambiguous. Germline CDR1 and CDR2: MNHEY and SVGAGI. The CDR3 covers 15 residues. V was clipped by 6 bases and J by 1 base, with 15 bases between them. Written as DNA, the CDR3 is TGTGCCAGCAGGCTACTAGTGAACGAGAACACTGAAGCTTTCTTT. Protein sequence: CASRLLVNENTEAFF.

The J gene is TRBJ1-4, the V gene TRBV5-5; unclear D gene. This CDR3 comprises 12 residues. V lost 4 bases to trimming and J lost 6 bases, with 7 bases between them. The germline V gene has CDR1 SGHKS and CDR2 YYEKEE (reference sequence). The CDR3 DNA sequence: TGTGCCAGCAGCCCTCAGGATGAAAAACTGTTTTTT. It encodes CASSPQDEKLFF.

This chain connects TRBV4-1 to TRBJ1-6; D unresolved. This CDR3 region has 17 residues. The germline CDR1 and CDR2 sequences are MGHRA and YSYEKL. The germline V and J ends were trimmed by 0 bases and 0 bases, with 9 bases remaining between them. The CDR3 protein is CASSQDRLLSYNSPLHF. The CDR3 DNA reads TGCGCCAGCAGCCAAGATCGTCTACTCTCCTATAATTCACCCCTCCACTTT.

The chain is built from TRBV18 and TRBJ2-3, with TRBD2 matching over 7 bases. Germline V gene lookup returns CDR1 KGHSH and CDR2 LQKENI. The V gene end was trimmed by 6 bases and the J gene end by 5 bases; junction bases not matched to a gene: 8. The CDR3 sequence is 14 residues long. CDR3 DNA sequence: TGTGCCAGCTCCCCGAGCGGGGCGAAAGATACGCAGTATTTT. Encoded protein: CASSPSGAKDTQYF.

CDR3 sequence reads: CASSYGTGGTDTQYF. CDR3 bases: TGCGCCAGCAGTTACGGGACAGGGGGAACAGATACGCAGTATTTT. The V and J genes are TRBV5-1 and TRBJ2-3; 11 nucleotides align to TRBD1. Germline assignment: CDR1 SGHRS and CDR2 YFSETQ. Losses at the gene ends were 5 bases for V and 3 bases for J; bases not matched to a gene: 5. This CDR3 region has 15 residues.

The genes are TRBV11-2 and TRBJ1-1; unclear D gene. Germline assignment: CDR1 SGHAT and CDR2 FQNNGV. The CDR3 runs 12 residues. The V end lost 0 bases, the J end lost 6 bases, and 5 bases lay between the germline ends. In DNA form, the CDR3 reads TGTGCCAGCAGCTTAGAACTTTCTGAAGCTTTCTTT. The encoded protein is CASSLELSEAFF.

A single count supports this clone. The rearrangement uses TRBV18 and TRBJ2-5; TRBD1 agrees at 11 bases. Germline V CDR1 and CDR2: KGHSH, LQKENI. This CDR3 comprises 16 residues. With 5 bases clipped from V and 3 bases from J, the junction kept 8 bases outside the gene matches. Here the CDR3 reads CASSYLRTGGEETQYF. CDR3 in DNA: TGTGCCAGCTCATACCTCCGGACAGGGGGCGAAGAGACCCAGTACTTC.

The chain recombines TRBV27 with TRBJ2-2; 7 bases agree with TRBD1. From germline, CDR1 is MNHEY and CDR2 SMNVEV (reference sequence). Losses at the gene ends were 2 bases for V and 1 base for J; bases not matched to a gene: 1. The CDR3 sequence is 15 residues long. The DNA of the CDR3 is TGTGCCAGCAGTTTAGGGACAGTGAACACCGGGGAGCTGTTTTTT. The encoded protein is CASSLGTVNTGELFF.